The clone carrying this TCR beta chain was observed a few times. Its antigen is currently unknown. The study team obtained lesional scalp punch biopsies and peripheral blood from alopecia areata patients. This sample was included in a study of CD8+ T cells in alopecia areata. cDNA prepared by RNA extraction and subsequent reverse transcription served as the template for sequencing. Using immunoSEQ multiplex PCR, the repertoire was profiled, and TCRdb retains in-frame clones only, with some absent. The sample gives more than 95,000 clones, about 50% of which show up once; 10% is in the top ten. Study-wide findings and caveats: Sequences from scalp samples also cover resident alphabeta T cells of normal skin. Higher clonality was seen in lesional scalp than in normal scalp, especially in alopecia totalis/universalis. Although TCR sharing was seen in mice, sharing across patients was less clear, possibly for HLA-related reasons.

The sample was NKG2D-low CD8+ T cells sorted from blood. This clonotype was obtained from a human donor with alopecia areata.

CDR3 bases: TGTGCCTGGAGTGGCTCGGACAAACTGCCGGGTGAGCAGTTCTTC. This codes for CAWSGSDKLPGEQFF. The chain recombines TRBV30 with TRBJ2-1; D might be TRBD1 (5 bases). V gave up 1 base and J gave up 9 bases, with 19 bases separating them. CDR1 is GTSNPN, CDR2 SVGIG, per germline (reference sequence). The CDR3 extends over 15 amino acids.